The T cell receptor beta chain described here comes from a study of early T cells in non-severe SARS-CoV-2 infection. Study-level background: The study sequenced bulk RNA from unsorted whole blood, with chains unpaired.

As regards this clonotype: Its specificity is unknown. Mismatch with germline at one junction end may stem from a read error.

The CDR3 totals 15 residues. Germline CDR1 is MNHEY and CDR2 is SVGEGT. As part of library construction, unique molecular identifiers were attached to individual cDNA molecules. TCRdb itself ran the 5' RACE reads through MiXCR, one entry per CDR3 protein. The table includes around 63,000 distinct CDR3 sequences, over 8% detected once. Study results and caveats: Private and CD4 specificities were missed by VDJdb matching, skewed to anti-spike CD8.

The chain carries TRBV6-2 or TRBV6-3 and TRBJ1-1, with a tentative D call TRBD1 (5 bases). This clonotype was obtained from an adult who was a healthcare worker with PCR-confirmed SARS-CoV-2 infection or an uninfected control (not recorded which). The source material was whole blood, sampled at baseline. CDR3 sequence reads: CTSSYGGIWNTEAFF. For the CDR3, the DNA is TGTACCAGCAGTTACGGGGGTATTTGGAACACTGAAGCTTTCTTT.